The 5 T cell receptor beta chains below all came from one sample that was sequenced in a study of CD8+CD57+ T cells in acquired aplastic anemia. Genomic DNA acted as the template from which TCR beta VDJ combination and CDR3 sequence profiling were carried out. TCRdb reprocessed the reads via MiXCR and lists one record per CDR3 protein. The table lists 150,000 to 200,000 distinct CDR3 sequences, approximately 48% of them singletons. Previously, flow cytometry had revealed CD8+CD57+ cell expansion in the patients chosen for sequencing. The sample consisted of sorted CD4+, CD8+, or CD8+CD57+ T cells (not recorded which) from PBMCs. These receptor sequences come from a human donor with aplastic anemia.

This clonotype was picked up one time. This sequence joins TRBV6-4 and TRBJ2-1; possible D gene TRBD1, 5 bases. CDR1 MRHNA and CDR2 SNTAGT come from the germline V gene. This CDR3 comprises 15 residues. Trimming stripped 2 bases from V and 5 bases from J, with 13 bases between. Here the CDR3 DNA reads TGTGCCAGCAGTGACCGGGCAGGGCTCGACAATGAGCAGTTCTTC. Amino acids: CASSDRAGLDNEQFF.

The chain couples TRBV2 to TRBJ1-6; maybe TRBD1 (6 bases). The CDR3 consists of 13 residues. The germline V gene has CDR1 SNHLY and CDR2 FYNNEI. V was clipped by 4 bases and J by 7 bases, with 8 bases between them. The DNA for the CDR3 is TGTGCCAGCAGTGGAGGGGGGAATTCACCCCTCCACTTT. As protein: CASSGGGNSPLHF.

For this clonotype: A much bigger clone sits one base away, suggesting this may be a read error. The chain joins TRBV19 to TRBJ1-1; maybe TRBD1 (5 bases). Germline-derived CDR1 and CDR2 are LNHDA and SQIVND (reference sequence). The CDR3 totals 16 residues. CDR3 sequence (DNA): TGTGCCAGTAATGAGGGCGCAGGGCTAATGAACACTGGAGCTTTCTTT. It translates to CASNEGAGLMNTGAFF.

This sequence joins TRBV29-1 and TRBJ2-1, with TRBD1 matching over 8 bases. Germline V gives CDR1 SQVTM, CDR2 ANQGSEA. The trim removed 4 bases at V and 2 bases at J, leaving 4 bases unmatched. The CDR3 consists of 14 residues. CDR3 bases: TGCAGCGTTGTTCACAGGGGGACCTACAATGAGCAGTTCTTC. Protein sequence: CSVVHRGTYNEQFF.

This clonotype was recorded a few times. The chain couples TRBV10-3 to TRBJ1-3; 9 bases match TRBD1. The CDR3 extends over 15 amino acids. Germline V CDR1 and CDR2: ENHRY, SYGVKD. Germline trimming cut 5 bases from V and 0 bases from J; bases unmatched to any gene: 2. The CDR3 here is CAISKGQGSGNTIYF. The CDR3 nucleotides are TGTGCCATCAGTAAGGGACAGGGCTCTGGAAACACCATATATTTT.